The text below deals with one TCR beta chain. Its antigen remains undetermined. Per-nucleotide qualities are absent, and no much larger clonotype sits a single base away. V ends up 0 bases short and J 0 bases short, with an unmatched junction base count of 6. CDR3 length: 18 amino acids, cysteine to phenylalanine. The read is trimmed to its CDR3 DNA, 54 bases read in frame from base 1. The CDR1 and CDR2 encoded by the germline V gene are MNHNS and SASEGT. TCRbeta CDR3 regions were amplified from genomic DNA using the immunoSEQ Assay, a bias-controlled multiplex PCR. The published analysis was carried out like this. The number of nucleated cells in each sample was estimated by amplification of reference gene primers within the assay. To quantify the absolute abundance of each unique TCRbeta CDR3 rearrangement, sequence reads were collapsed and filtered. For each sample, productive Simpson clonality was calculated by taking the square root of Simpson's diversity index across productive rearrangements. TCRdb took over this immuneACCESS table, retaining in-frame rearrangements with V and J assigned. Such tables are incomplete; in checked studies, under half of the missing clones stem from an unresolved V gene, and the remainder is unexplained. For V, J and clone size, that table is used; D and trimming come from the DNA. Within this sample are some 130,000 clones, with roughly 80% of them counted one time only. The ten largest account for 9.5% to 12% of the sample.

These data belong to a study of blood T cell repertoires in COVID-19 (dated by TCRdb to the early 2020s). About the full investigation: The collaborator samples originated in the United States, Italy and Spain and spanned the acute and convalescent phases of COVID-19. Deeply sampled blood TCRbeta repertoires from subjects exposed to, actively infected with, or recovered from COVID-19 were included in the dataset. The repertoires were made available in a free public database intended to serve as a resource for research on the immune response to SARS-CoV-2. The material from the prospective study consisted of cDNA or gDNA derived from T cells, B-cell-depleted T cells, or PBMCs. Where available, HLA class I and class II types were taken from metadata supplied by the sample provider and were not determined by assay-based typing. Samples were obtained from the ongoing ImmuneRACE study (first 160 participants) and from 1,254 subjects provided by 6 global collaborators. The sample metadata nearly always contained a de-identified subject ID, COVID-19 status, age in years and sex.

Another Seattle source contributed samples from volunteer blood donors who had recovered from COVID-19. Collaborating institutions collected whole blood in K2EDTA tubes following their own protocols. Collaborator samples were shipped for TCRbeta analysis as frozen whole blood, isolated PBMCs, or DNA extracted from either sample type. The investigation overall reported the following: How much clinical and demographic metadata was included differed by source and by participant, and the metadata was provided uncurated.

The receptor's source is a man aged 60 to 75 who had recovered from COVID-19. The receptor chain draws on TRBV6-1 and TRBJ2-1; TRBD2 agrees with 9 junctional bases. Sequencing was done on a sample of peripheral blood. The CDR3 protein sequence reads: CASSEAALAGFSYNEQFF. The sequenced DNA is TGTGCCAGCAGTGAAGCAGCACTAGCGGGTTTCTCCTACAATGAGCAGTTCTTC.